This passage covers 24 T cell receptor beta chains from one sample sequenced in a study of identifying expanded T cells in peripheral blood. The assay was immunoSEQ multiplex PCR, and TCRdb's table has in-frame clones only and misses some. The table lists some 65,000 clones, around 83% of them singletons. Sequenced sample: blood. Every receptor here comes from a person aged 18 to 70 in good health.

This chain joins TRBV5-5 and TRBJ2-2, with 7 bases matching TRBD1. Germline V gene data show CDR1 as SGHKS and CDR2 as YYEKEE (reference sequence). V trimming: 2 bases; J trimming: 0 bases; junction bases outside the gene matches: 10. The CDR3 runs to 18 residues. The CDR3 DNA is TGTGCCAGCAGCTTTGGCGACAGGGCCTACTCGAACACCGGGGAGCTGTTTTTT. Protein product: CASSFGDRAYSNTGELFF.

CDR3 nucleotides: TGTGCCAGCAGTGTACAGGGGGCCAAAAACATTCAGTACTTC. Translating gives CASSVQGAKNIQYF. The V and J genes are TRBV27 and TRBJ2-4, with 7 bases matching TRBD1. Germline trimming cut 5 bases from V and 1 base from J; bases unmatched to any gene: 2. Germline V gene sequence: CDR1 MNHEY, CDR2 SMNVEV (reference sequence). The CDR3 sequence is 14 residues long.

This chain uses TRBV11-2 with TRBJ2-5, with 8 bases that match TRBD2. The V gene end was trimmed by 1 base and the J gene end by 4 bases; junction bases not matched to a gene: 8. The V gene's germline CDR1 is SGHAT and CDR2 FQNNGV. This CDR3 has 16 amino acids. CDR3 bases: TGTGCCAGCAGCTTAGTTCCAGCGGGAGAGGGAGAGACCCAGTACTTC. Protein sequence: CASSLVPAGEGETQYF.

In this sample, this clone turned up a few times. The genes are TRBV4-1 and TRBJ1-5, with unresolved D. V lost 2 bases and J lost 5, with 13 bases in between. This CDR3 region has 15 residues. The germline gives CDR1 MGHRA, CDR2 YSYEKL. CDR3 protein: CASSQKATLYQPQHF. The CDR3 DNA reads as TGCGCCAGCAGCCAAAAGGCGACACTTTATCAGCCCCAGCATTTT.

In this sample, this clone turned up once. Compared with germline, one end of the junction differs, possibly owing to a read error. The chain combines TRBV4-2 with TRBJ2-3; 8 positions match TRBD2. This CDR3 region has 15 residues. From germline, CDR1 is LGHNA and CDR2 YNFKEQ. CDR3 sequence: CVSSPAGTRGDTQYF. In DNA form, the CDR3 reads TGTGTCAGCAGCCCTGCCGGGACTAGAGGAGATACGCAGTATTTT.

The rearrangement joins TRBV20-1 to TRBJ1-1, with D maybe TRBD1 (6 bases). The germline CDR1 and CDR2 sequences are DFQATT and SNEGSKA (reference sequence). The CDR3 totals 11 residues. Trimming left V 5 bases short and J 6 bases short, with 10 bases between. As DNA, the CDR3 is TGCAGTGCTTCGGGGGCCCCTGAAGCTTTCTTT. Translated: CSASGAPEAFF.

The gene calls are TRBV30 and TRBJ2-5; weak D call: TRBD2 (5 bases). The V gene's germline CDR1 is GTSNPN and CDR2 SVGIG (reference sequence). CDR3 length: 13 amino acids. Between the trimmed V and J ends, which lost 1 base and 6 bases, there was a span of 12 bases. The CDR3 coding sequence is TGTGCCTGGAGTGCCCGAGCGGTAAAGACCCAGTACTTC. Amino acids: CAWSARAVKTQYF. Drawing the rest from reference TRBV30 and TRBJ2-5, the complete variable domain is SQTIHQWPATLVQPVGSPLSLECTVEGTSNPNLYWYRQAAGRGLQLLFYSVGIGQISSEVPQNLSASRPQDRQFILSSKKLLLSDSGFYLCAWSARAVKTQYFGPGTRLLVL.

The V and J genes are TRBV19 and TRBJ1-5; the match to TRBD1 covers 7 bases. Germline V gene sequence: CDR1 LNHDA, CDR2 SQIVND (reference sequence). The CDR3 covers 15 residues. The V segment lost 6 bases and the J segment 2 bases; nucleotides outside the gene matches: 7. Here the CDR3 DNA reads TGTGCCAGTAGAGGGACCGGACAGGGCAATCAGCCCCAGCATTTT. Amino acids: CASRGTGQGNQPQHF.

The rearrangement links TRBV19 to TRBJ1-1, with D possibly matching TRBD1 (6 bases). Germline-derived CDR1 and CDR2 are LNHDA and SQIVND (reference sequence). Trimming took off 8 bases at V and 3 bases at J, with 16 bases between the two ends. This CDR3 comprises 14 residues. This CDR3 is CASGTTGLDTEAFF. The DNA of the CDR3 is TGTGCCAGTGGAACAACAGGGTTGGACACTGAAGCTTTCTTT. Full variable domain (outside the CDR3, taken from reference TRBV19 and TRBJ1-1): DGGITQSPKYLFRKEGQNVTLSCEQNLNHDAMYWYRQDPGQGLRLIYYSQIVNDFQKGDIAEGYSVSREKKESFPLTVTSAQKNPTAFYLCASGTTGLDTEAFFGQGTRLTVV.

This clone was found once. This rearrangement joins TRBV30 to TRBJ1-1, with D perhaps matching TRBD1 (6 bases). V was shortened by 0 bases and J by 1 base, with 18 bases between the two germline ends. The germline gives CDR1 GTSNPN, CDR2 SVGIG (reference sequence). This CDR3 contains 17 residues. As DNA, the CDR3 is TGTGCCTGGAGTGTACGTGGGGCAGGGGAAAGGAACACTGAAGCTTTCTTT. Translating it yields CAWSVRGAGERNTEAFF.

In this sample, this clone turned up a few times. CDR3 sequence reads: CASSQGKYEQYV. CDR3 coding DNA: TGTGCCAGCAGTCAGGGGAAGTACGAGCAGTACGTC. The rearrangement uses TRBV6-1 and TRBJ2-7; perhaps TRBD1 as D (6 bases). V gave up 5 bases and J gave up 4 bases, with 9 bases separating them. The CDR3 loop spans 12 amino acids. Germline V lookup: CDR1 MNHNS, CDR2 SASEGT.

The rearrangement links TRBV27 to TRBJ2-3, with TRBD1 matching 8 bases. Germline loops: CDR1 MNHEY, CDR2 SMNVEV (reference sequence). Unmatched junction bases numbered 19, after V lost 7 bases and J lost 7 bases. The CDR3 loop spans 17 amino acids. The CDR3 DNA follows: TGTGCCAGCACTTCCCTCTCCGGGACAGGCCGTGGTTATACGCAGTATTTT. This gives the protein CASTSLSGTGRGYTQYF.

This clone was counted between two and nine times. The rearrangement uses TRBV10-2 and TRBJ2-1; TRBD2 might be the D (5 bases). V lost 4 bases to trimming and J lost 4 bases, with 14 bases between them. CDR1 is WSHSY and CDR2 is SAAADI in the germline V gene. This CDR3 spans 15 amino acids. This CDR3 is CASSGYRWEYNEQFF. The CDR3 region has the DNA TGCGCCAGCAGTGGATATAGATGGGAGTACAATGAGCAGTTCTTC.

In its sample, this clone was seen a few times. The chain combines TRBV10-3 with TRBJ1-6; 8 bases are shared with TRBD1. Germline CDR1 ENHRY, CDR2 SYGVKD. The ends lost 6 bases at V and 7 bases at J; junction bases unmatched: 8. The CDR3 totals 15 residues. CDR3 sequence reads: CAISEGWTGNSPLHF. CDR3 in DNA: TGTGCCATCAGCGAAGGATGGACAGGGAATTCACCCCTCCACTTT.

The chain carries TRBV29-1 and TRBJ1-5, with a possible D match to TRBD1 (6 bases). This CDR3 has 12 residues. Germline-derived CDR1 and CDR2 are SQVTM and ANQGSEA. The germline V and J ends were trimmed by 4 bases and 3 bases, with 7 bases remaining between them. CDR3 sequence reads: CSVGGANQPQHF. As DNA, the CDR3 is TGCAGCGTTGGGGGGGCCAATCAGCCCCAGCATTTT.

This chain joins TRBV5-4 and TRBJ1-1, with D tentatively TRBD1 (5 bases). The germline CDR1 and CDR2 sequences are SGHNT and YYREEE (reference sequence). V was trimmed by 6 bases and J by 1 base, leaving 16 bases between them. This CDR3 is built from 15 residues. The chain's CDR3 is CASTLAGKTNTEAFF. The CDR3 DNA sequence: TGTGCCAGCACCCTTGCAGGGAAGACGAACACTGAAGCTTTCTTT.

V gene TRBV6-1 combines with J gene TRBJ1-1, with D possibly matching TRBD1 (6 bases). The CDR3 extends over 14 amino acids. Germline CDR1 is MNHNS and CDR2 is SASEGT. The V end lost 8 bases, the J end lost 5 bases, and 18 bases lay between the germline ends. The CDR3 DNA sequence: TGTGCCAGCGGATTCAGGGGAGTGTATACTGAAGCTTTCTTT. Translated, it gives CASGFRGVYTEAFF.

The rearrangement links TRBV19 to TRBJ1-2, with D unclear. The CDR3 runs 11 residues. Looked up from germline, CDR1 is LNHDA and CDR2 is SQIVND (reference sequence). Trimming took 5 bases from V and 7 from J, leaving 8 bases between them. CDR3 sequence: CASSGRTGYTF. In DNA form, the CDR3 reads TGTGCCAGTAGTGGCCGAACTGGCTACACCTTC.

In this sample, this clone turned up once. This chain links TRBV30 with TRBJ1-1, with 9 bases matching TRBD1. J lost 4 bases, V lost 4 bases, and 10 bases had no gene match. Germline V gene lookup returns CDR1 GTSNPN and CDR2 SVGIG (reference sequence). The CDR3 totals 15 residues. The CDR3 loop reads CAWIQPGQGVTEAFF. CDR3 DNA sequence: TGTGCCTGGATCCAACCGGGACAGGGAGTCACTGAAGCTTTCTTT.

The chain uses TRBV19 and TRBJ1-2; D not resolved. V was clipped by 6 bases and J by 4 bases, with 6 bases between them. This CDR3 has 11 amino acids. Germline V gene data show CDR1 as LNHDA and CDR2 as SQIVND (reference sequence). CDR3 region: CASRIFYGYTF. For the CDR3, the DNA is TGTGCCAGTAGGATCTTCTATGGCTACACCTTC.

The rearrangement joins TRBV7-9 to TRBJ2-1, with 11 bases matching TRBD2. The CDR3 runs 15 residues. Trimming took 4 bases from V and 6 from J; bases not matched to a gene: 5. Germline V gene sequence: CDR1 SEHNR, CDR2 FQNEAQ (reference sequence). CDR3 residues: CASSSLAGVRNEQFF. The CDR3, as DNA: TGTGCCAGCAGCTCACTAGCGGGGGTTCGCAATGAGCAGTTCTTC.

CDR3 amino acids: CSVGGRAGAPSYNEQFF. DNA for the CDR3: TGCAGCGTTGGGGGTAGGGCAGGGGCGCCCTCCTACAATGAGCAGTTCTTC. The rearrangement links TRBV29-1 to TRBJ2-1; tentatively, D is TRBD1 (6 bases). CDR3 size: 17 residues. Germline V gene lookup returns CDR1 SQVTM and CDR2 ANQGSEA. The V and J ends lost 4 bases and 0 bases respectively, with 19 bases between them.

V usage is TRBV2 and J usage is TRBJ2-2; D is perhaps TRBD2 (7 bases). The germline V gene encodes CDR1 SNHLY and CDR2 FYNNEI. V was cut by 2 bases and J by 7 bases, with 11 bases left in between. The CDR3 consists of 14 residues. The CDR3 reads CASSERGRGGELFF. The CDR3 DNA reads TGTGCCAGCAGTGAAAGGGGGAGGGGCGGGGAGCTGTTTTTT. The variable domain in full, completed from reference TRBV2 and TRBJ2-2, reads EPEVTQTPSHQVTQMGQEVILRCVPISNHLYFYWYRQILGQKVEFLVSFYNNEISEKSEIFDDQFSVERPDGSNFTLKIRSTKLEDSAMYFCASSERGRGGELFFGEGSRLTVL.

This chain links TRBV6-1 with TRBJ1-5; possible D gene TRBD1, 6 bases. Germline V gene lookup returns CDR1 MNHNS and CDR2 SASEGT. The CDR3 consists of 15 residues. Trimming took off 6 bases at V and 2 bases at J, with 14 bases between the two ends. The DNA for the CDR3 is TGTGCCAGCAGCGCTACAGGGATGGGCAATCAGCCCCAGCATTTT. Protein product: CASSATGMGNQPQHF.